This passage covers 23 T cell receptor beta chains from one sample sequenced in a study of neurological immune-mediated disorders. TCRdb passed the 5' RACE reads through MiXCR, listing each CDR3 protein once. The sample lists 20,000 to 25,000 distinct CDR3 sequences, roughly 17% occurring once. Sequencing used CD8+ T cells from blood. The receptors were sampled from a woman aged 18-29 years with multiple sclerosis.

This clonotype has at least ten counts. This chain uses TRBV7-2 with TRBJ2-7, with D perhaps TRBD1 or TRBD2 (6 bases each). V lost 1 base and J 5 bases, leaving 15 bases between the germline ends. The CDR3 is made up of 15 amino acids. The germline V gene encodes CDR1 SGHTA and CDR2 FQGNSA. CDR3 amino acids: CASSLGSGGGDEQYF. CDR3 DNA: TGTGCCAGCAGCTTAGGGTCCGGGGGCGGCGACGAGCAGTACTTC.

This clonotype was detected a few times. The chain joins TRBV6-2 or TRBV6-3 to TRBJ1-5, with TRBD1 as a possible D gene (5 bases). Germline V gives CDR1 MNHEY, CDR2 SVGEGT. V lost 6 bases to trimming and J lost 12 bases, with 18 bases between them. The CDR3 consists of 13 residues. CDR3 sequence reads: CASSAGDRLLQHF. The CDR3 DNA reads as TGTGCCAGCAGCGCCGGGGACCGACTCCTCCAGCATTTT.

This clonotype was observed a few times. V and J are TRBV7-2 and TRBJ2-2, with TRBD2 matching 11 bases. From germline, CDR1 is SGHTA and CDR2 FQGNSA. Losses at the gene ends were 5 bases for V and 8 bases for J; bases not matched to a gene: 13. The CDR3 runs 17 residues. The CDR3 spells CASSRRSLLAGEGELFF. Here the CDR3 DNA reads TGTGCCAGCAGCAGGAGGAGTCTACTAGCGGGAGAAGGGGAGCTGTTTTTT.

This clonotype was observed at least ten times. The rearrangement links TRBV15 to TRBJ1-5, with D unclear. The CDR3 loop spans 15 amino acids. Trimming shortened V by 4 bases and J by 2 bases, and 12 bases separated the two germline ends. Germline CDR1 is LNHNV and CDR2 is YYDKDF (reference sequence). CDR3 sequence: CATSNYKGGNQPQHF. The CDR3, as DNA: TGTGCCACCAGCAACTACAAAGGAGGCAATCAGCCCCAGCATTTT.

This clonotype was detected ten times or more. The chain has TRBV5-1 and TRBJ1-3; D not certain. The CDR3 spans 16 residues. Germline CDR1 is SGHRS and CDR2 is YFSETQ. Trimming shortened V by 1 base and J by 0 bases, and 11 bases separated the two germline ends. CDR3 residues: CASSLSVADSGNTIYF. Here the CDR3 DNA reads TGCGCCAGCAGCTTGAGCGTAGCAGACTCTGGAAACACCATATATTTT.

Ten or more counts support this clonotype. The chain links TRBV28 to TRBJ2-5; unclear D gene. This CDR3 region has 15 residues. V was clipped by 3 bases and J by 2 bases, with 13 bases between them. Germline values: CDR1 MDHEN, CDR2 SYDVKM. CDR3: CASSFPLGIQETQYF. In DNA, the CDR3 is TGTGCCAGCAGTTTCCCATTGGGGATACAAGAGACCCAGTACTTC.

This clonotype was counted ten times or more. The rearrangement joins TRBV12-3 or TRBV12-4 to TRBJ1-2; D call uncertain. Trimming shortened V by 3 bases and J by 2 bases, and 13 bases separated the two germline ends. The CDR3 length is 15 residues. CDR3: CASSLAGVGNYGYTF. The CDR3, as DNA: TGTGCCAGCAGTTTGGCCGGAGTCGGGAACTATGGCTACACCTTC.

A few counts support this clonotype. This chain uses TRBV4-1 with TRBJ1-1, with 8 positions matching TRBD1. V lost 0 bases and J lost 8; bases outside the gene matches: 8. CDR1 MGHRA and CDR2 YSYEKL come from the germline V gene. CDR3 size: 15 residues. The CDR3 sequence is CASSQDPETGAEAFF. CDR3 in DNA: TGCGCCAGCAGCCAAGACCCAGAGACAGGGGCCGAAGCTTTCTTT.

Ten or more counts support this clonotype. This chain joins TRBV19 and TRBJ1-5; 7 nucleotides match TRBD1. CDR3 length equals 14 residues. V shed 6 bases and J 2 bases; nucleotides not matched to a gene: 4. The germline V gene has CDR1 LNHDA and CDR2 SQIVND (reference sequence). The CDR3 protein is CASSPGQGNQPQHF. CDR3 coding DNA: TGTGCCAGTAGCCCTGGACAGGGCAATCAGCCCCAGCATTTT.

The CDR3 nucleotides read TGTGCCAGCTCACCACCCGGTGAAGAGACCCAGTACTTC. It encodes CASSPPGEETQYF. The chain links TRBV18 to TRBJ2-5; D is unclear. The V and J ends lost 0 bases and 3 bases respectively, with 5 bases between them. This CDR3 has 13 residues. Germline assignment: CDR1 KGHSH and CDR2 LQKENI.

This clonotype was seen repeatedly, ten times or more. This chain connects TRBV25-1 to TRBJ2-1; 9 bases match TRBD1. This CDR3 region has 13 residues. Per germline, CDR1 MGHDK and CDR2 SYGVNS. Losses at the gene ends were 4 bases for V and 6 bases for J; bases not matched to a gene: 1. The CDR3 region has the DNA TGTGCCAGCAGTGGGGACAGGGCCAATGAGCAGTTCTTC. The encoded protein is CASSGDRANEQFF.

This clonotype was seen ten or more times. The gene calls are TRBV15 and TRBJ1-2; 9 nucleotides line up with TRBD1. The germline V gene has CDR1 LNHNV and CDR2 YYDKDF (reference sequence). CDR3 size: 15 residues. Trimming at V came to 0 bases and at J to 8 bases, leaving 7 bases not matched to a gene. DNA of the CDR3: TGTGCCACCAGCAGAGATAGGGGGACAGGGCTAGGCTACACCTTC. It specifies CATSRDRGTGLGYTF.

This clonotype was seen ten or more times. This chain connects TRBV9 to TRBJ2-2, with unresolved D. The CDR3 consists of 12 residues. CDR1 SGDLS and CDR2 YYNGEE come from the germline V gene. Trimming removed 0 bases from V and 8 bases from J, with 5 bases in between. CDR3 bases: TGTGCCAGCAGCGTAGCCAGTGGGGAGCTGTTTTTT. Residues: CASSVASGELFF. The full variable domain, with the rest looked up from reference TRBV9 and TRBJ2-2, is DSGVTQTPKHLITATGQRVTLRCSPRSGDLSVYWYQQSLDQGLQFLIQYYNGEERAKGNILERFSAQQFPDLHSELNLSSLELGDSALYFCASSVASGELFFGEGSRLTVL.

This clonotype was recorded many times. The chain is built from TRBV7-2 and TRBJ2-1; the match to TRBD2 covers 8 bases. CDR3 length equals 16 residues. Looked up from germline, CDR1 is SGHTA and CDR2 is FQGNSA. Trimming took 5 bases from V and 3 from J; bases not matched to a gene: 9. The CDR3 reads CASSPGLAYVYNEQFF. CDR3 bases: TGTGCCAGCAGCCCTGGACTAGCTTATGTCTACAATGAGCAGTTCTTC.

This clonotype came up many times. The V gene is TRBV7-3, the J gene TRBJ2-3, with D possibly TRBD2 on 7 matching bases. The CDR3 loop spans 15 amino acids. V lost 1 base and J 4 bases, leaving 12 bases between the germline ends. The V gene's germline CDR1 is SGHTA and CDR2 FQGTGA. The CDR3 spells CASSLRGGAADTQYF. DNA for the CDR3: TGTGCCAGCAGCTTAAGGGGGGGGGCCGCAGATACGCAGTATTTT.

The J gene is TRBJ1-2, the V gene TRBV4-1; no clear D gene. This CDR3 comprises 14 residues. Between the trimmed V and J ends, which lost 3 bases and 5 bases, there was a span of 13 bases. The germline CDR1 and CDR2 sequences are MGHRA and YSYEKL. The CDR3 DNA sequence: TGCGCCAGCAGCCAGGTCGAACAGTCATATGGCTACACCTTC. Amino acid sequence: CASSQVEQSYGYTF.

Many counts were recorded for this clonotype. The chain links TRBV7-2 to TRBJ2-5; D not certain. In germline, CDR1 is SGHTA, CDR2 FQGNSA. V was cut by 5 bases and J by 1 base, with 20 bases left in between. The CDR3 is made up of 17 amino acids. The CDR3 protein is CASSPLTAFRLQETQYF. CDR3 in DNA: TGTGCCAGCAGCCCCCTAACGGCTTTCAGACTCCAAGAGACCCAGTACTTC.

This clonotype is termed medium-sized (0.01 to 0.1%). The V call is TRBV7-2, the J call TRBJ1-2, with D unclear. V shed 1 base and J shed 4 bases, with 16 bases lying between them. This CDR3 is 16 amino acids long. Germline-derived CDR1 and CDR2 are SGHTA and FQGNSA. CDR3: CASSLGWKGFPYGYTF. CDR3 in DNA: TGTGCCAGCAGCTTAGGTTGGAAAGGTTTCCCCTATGGCTACACCTTC.

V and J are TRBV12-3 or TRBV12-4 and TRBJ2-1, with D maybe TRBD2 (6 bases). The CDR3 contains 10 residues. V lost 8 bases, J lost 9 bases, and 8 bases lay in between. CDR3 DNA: TGTGCCAGCGGTAGCGGTGAGCAGTTCTTC. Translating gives CASGSGEQFF.

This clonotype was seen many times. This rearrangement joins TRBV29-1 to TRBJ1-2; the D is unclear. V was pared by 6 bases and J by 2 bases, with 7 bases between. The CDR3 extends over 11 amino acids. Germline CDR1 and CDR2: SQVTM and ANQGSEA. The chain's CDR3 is CSVGRNYGYTF. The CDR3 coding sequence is TGCAGCGTCGGCCGAAACTATGGCTACACCTTC.

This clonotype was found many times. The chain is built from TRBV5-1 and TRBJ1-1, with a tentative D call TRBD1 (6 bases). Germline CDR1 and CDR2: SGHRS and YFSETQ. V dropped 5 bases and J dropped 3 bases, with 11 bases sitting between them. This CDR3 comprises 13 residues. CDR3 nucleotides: TGCGCCAGCAGGGAACAGGGCTACACTGAAGCTTTCTTT. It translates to CASREQGYTEAFF.

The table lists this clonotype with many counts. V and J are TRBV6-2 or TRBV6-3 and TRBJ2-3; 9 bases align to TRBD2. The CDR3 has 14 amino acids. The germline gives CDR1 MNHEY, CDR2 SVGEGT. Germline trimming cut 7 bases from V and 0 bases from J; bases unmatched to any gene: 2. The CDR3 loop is CASTGTSSTDTQYF. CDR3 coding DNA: TGTGCCAGCACCGGGACTAGCAGCACAGATACGCAGTATTTT.

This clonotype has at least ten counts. In DNA, the CDR3 is TGTGCCAGCAGCGTAGCTACGAAACTAGCGGTCTTCAATGAGCAGTTCTTC. The encoded protein is CASSVATKLAVFNEQFF. This chain links TRBV9 with TRBJ2-1; 8 nucleotides agree with TRBD2. Germline V CDR1 and CDR2: SGDLS, YYNGEE. V dropped 0 bases and J dropped 6; count of bases not matched to a gene: 11. This CDR3 has 17 amino acids.